The 27 T cell receptor beta chains below all came from one sample that was sequenced in a study of blood T cell repertoires in COVID-19. The protocol was immunoSEQ multiplex PCR, while the TCRdb copy is restricted to in-frame clones and leaves out a portion. The repertoire consists of under 200,000 clones, with 80% occurring once and the leading ten covering 6.9%. Sequences were obtained from peripheral blood. All receptors come from a man aged 55 to 70 with acute or convalescent COVID-19.

The J gene is TRBJ1-1, the V gene TRBV5-5; perhaps TRBD1 as D (5 bases). V lost 3 bases to trimming and J lost 5 bases, with 17 bases between them. The CDR3 is 15 amino acids. Germline CDR1 SGHKS, CDR2 YYEKEE (reference sequence). The CDR3 spells CASSSDQGRVTEAFF. CDR3 nucleotide sequence: TGTGCCAGCAGCTCCGATCAGGGTAGGGTTACTGAAGCTTTCTTT.

CDR3 region: CASSLDQAVLTEAFF. CDR3 bases: TGTGCCAGCAGCTTAGATCAGGCAGTCCTCACTGAAGCTTTCTTT. The rearrangement joins TRBV11-2 to TRBJ1-1; D remains unclear. This CDR3 has 15 amino acids. V gave up 0 bases and J gave up 4 bases, with 12 bases separating them. The germline CDR1 and CDR2 sequences are SGHAT and FQNNGV.

The chain links TRBV9 to TRBJ1-1, with D perhaps TRBD1 (5 bases). Germline loops: CDR1 SGDLS, CDR2 YYNGEE. With 4 bases removed from V and 1 base from J, the gap between germline ends came to 11 bases. The CDR3 is made up of 14 amino acids. The CDR3 protein is CASSPHQGNTEAFF. CDR3 nucleotides: TGTGCCAGCAGCCCACACCAGGGGAACACTGAAGCTTTCTTT.

The rearrangement joins TRBV10-2 to TRBJ1-2; D call uncertain. The CDR3 is 14 amino acids. The V end lost 0 bases, the J end lost 4 bases, and 9 bases lay between the germline ends. The germline V gene encodes CDR1 WSHSY and CDR2 SAAADI. The DNA for the CDR3 is TGCGCCAGCAGTGAGTCGACACCGTCCTATGGCTACACCTTC. It is translated as CASSESTPSYGYTF.

The chain carries TRBV9 and TRBJ2-2; possible D gene TRBD2, 5 bases. CDR3 length equals 18 residues. Trimming removed 3 bases from V and 0 bases from J, with 18 bases in between. Germline CDR1 and CDR2: SGDLS and YYNGEE. The CDR3 DNA reads TGTGCCAGCAGCGGACCCCGGAGGAGCAACGCGAACACCGGGGAGCTGTTTTTT. It is translated as CASSGPRRSNANTGELFF.

The chain uses TRBV2 and TRBJ1-2; 7 positions agree with TRBD1. There are 14 residues in the CDR3. Trimming at V came to 5 bases and at J to 4 bases, leaving 7 bases not matched to a gene. Germline V gene sequence: CDR1 SNHLY, CDR2 FYNNEI. This chain's CDR3 is CASSPWDSTYGYTF. CDR3 nucleotides: TGTGCCAGCAGTCCCTGGGACAGTACCTATGGCTACACCTTC.

The rearrangement joins TRBV3-1 (or the pseudogene TRBV3-2) to TRBJ2-5, with 12 bases identical to TRBD2. Unmatched junction bases numbered 3, after V lost 2 bases and J lost 2 bases. CDR3 length: 16 residues. Germline V lookup: CDR1 LGHDT, CDR2 YNNKEL (reference sequence). The CDR3 bases are TGTGCCAGCAGCCAAAGACTAGCGGGAGTACAAGAGACCCAGTACTTC. Translating gives CASSQRLAGVQETQYF.

The chain has TRBV18 and TRBJ2-7, with 13 positions matching TRBD2. This CDR3 is 18 amino acids long. Germline CDR1 and CDR2: KGHSH and LQKENI. Losses at the gene ends were 2 bases for V and 5 bases for J; bases not matched to a gene: 12. CDR3 coding DNA: TGTGCCAGCTCACCAGGTGGGACTAGCGGGACCCCAACGAACGAGCAGTACTTC. Translated: CASSPGGTSGTPTNEQYF.

This clone was recorded a few times. The chain is built from TRBV24-1 and TRBJ2-1; 8 positions match TRBD2. The length of the CDR3 is 17 residues. The junction had 8 bases not matched to a gene; V was cut back by 0 bases and J by 5 bases. Germline V gene data show CDR1 as KGHDR and CDR2 as SFDVKD. The CDR3 DNA reads TGTGCCACCAGTGATTTGTGGACGGGAGGGCCCAACAATGAGCAGTTCTTC. This translates into CATSDLWTGGPNNEQFF.

The chain combines TRBV6-5 with TRBJ1-1; a weak D match, TRBD1 (6 bases). Germline values: CDR1 MNHEY, CDR2 SVGAGI. V was cut by 10 bases and J by 6 bases, with 18 bases left in between. CDR3 size: 13 residues. The CDR3 DNA follows: TGTGCCACTTTCCGGGGGGACATTGCTGAAGCTTTCTTT. Protein product: CATFRGDIAEAFF.

J is TRBJ1-6 and V is TRBV5-6; tentative D call: TRBD1 (6 bases). This CDR3 has 15 residues. The ends were cut back, 3 bases at V and 5 bases at J, with 12 bases in the middle. Germline loops: CDR1 SGHDT, CDR2 YYEEEE. In DNA, the CDR3 is TGTGCCAGCAGCTCACAGGGTGTTAATAATTCACCCCTCCACTTT. This codes for CASSSQGVNNSPLHF.

The V call is TRBV6-2 or TRBV6-3, the J call TRBJ1-6; D gene unclear. The CDR3 is 14 amino acids. Trimming removed 6 bases at V and 5 bases at J, with 11 bases between. Germline CDR1 and CDR2: MNHEY and SVGEGT. CDR3 nucleotide sequence: TGTGCCAGCAGCGCCGGGAGCGATAATTCACCCCTCCACTTT. It codes for CASSAGSDNSPLHF.

V is TRBV27 and J is TRBJ1-5, with D possibly matching TRBD1 (6 bases). This CDR3 has 15 residues. CDR1 MNHEY and CDR2 SMNVEV come from the germline V gene (reference sequence). V was cut by 2 bases and J by 0 bases, with 8 bases left in between. The CDR3 spells CASSLEGDSNQPQHF. As DNA, the CDR3 is TGTGCCAGCAGTTTAGAGGGGGATAGCAATCAGCCCCAGCATTTT.

The chain couples TRBV28 to TRBJ1-6; the match to TRBD1 covers 9 bases. CDR1 MDHEN and CDR2 SYDVKM come from the germline V gene. V lost 4 bases and J lost 10; bases outside the gene matches: 8. The CDR3 is made up of 15 amino acids. This CDR3 reads CASSSPGQGGSPLHF. Written as DNA, the CDR3 is TGTGCCAGCAGTTCCCCGGGACAGGGTGGGTCACCCCTCCACTTT.

The CDR3 loop reads CASSSNRDRGRTNEKLFF. The DNA for the CDR3 is TGTGCCAGCAGCTCGAACCGGGACAGGGGGCGAACTAATGAAAAACTGTTTTTT. This chain connects TRBV5-4 to TRBJ1-4, with 12 positions matching TRBD1. The V gene end was trimmed by 3 bases and the J gene end by 1 base; junction bases not matched to a gene: 7. The CDR3 totals 18 residues. Germline V gene lookup returns CDR1 SGHNT and CDR2 YYREEE (reference sequence).

The J gene is TRBJ2-1, the V gene TRBV4-3; 13 positions match TRBD2. V lost 4 bases to trimming and J lost 10 bases; unmatched junction nucleotides: 7. The CDR3 length is 15 residues. Germline V gene data show CDR1 as LGHNA and CDR2 as YSLEER. The chain's CDR3 is CASSPGTSGVGEQFF. Written as DNA, the CDR3 is TGCGCCAGCAGCCCCGGGACTAGCGGGGTGGGAGAGCAGTTCTTC.

This chain uses TRBV30 with TRBJ1-1; D remains ambiguous. CDR3 length: 14 residues. The germline V gene encodes CDR1 GTSNPN and CDR2 SVGIG (reference sequence). V lost 3 bases, J lost 1 base, and 12 bases lay in between. CDR3 sequence reads: CAWRFSFRNTEAFF. Here the CDR3 DNA reads TGTGCCTGGAGATTCAGTTTCAGGAACACTGAAGCTTTCTTT.

This CDR3 reads CASGLAGVSNNEQFF. CDR3 DNA: TGTGCCAGCGGACTAGCGGGAGTATCGAACAATGAGCAGTTCTTC. The rearrangement links TRBV2 to TRBJ2-1; 13 bases line up with TRBD2. The CDR3 loop spans 15 amino acids. Germline lookup yields CDR1 SNHLY and CDR2 FYNNEI. Trimming at V came to 8 bases and at J to 5 bases, leaving 6 bases not matched to a gene.

This sequence joins TRBV6-5 and TRBJ1-5; tentatively, D is TRBD1 (6 bases). CDR1 is MNHEY, CDR2 SVGAGI, per germline. Trimming stripped 5 bases from V and 0 bases from J, with 11 bases between. The CDR3 is 15 residues long. CDR3 region: CASSRTDNSNQPQHF. The CDR3 coding sequence is TGTGCCAGCAGTCGGACAGACAATAGCAATCAGCCCCAGCATTTT.

The gene calls are TRBV5-6 and TRBJ1-2, with unresolved D. The germline V gene encodes CDR1 SGHDT and CDR2 YYEEEE. The V and J ends lost 5 bases and 4 bases respectively, with 15 bases between them. The CDR3 length is 14 residues. The CDR3, as DNA: TGTGCCAGCAGTCCCCCCGTCTTCAGCTATGGCTACACCTTC. This gives the protein CASSPPVFSYGYTF.

V usage is TRBV11-2 and J usage is TRBJ2-1; tentatively, D is TRBD2 (5 bases). V was shortened by 4 bases and J by 0 bases, with 10 bases between the two germline ends. CDR1 SGHAT and CDR2 FQNNGV come from the germline V gene. This CDR3 comprises 15 residues. CDR3 region: CASSSSGPSYNEQFF. For the CDR3, the DNA is TGTGCCAGCAGCTCCAGCGGTCCCTCCTACAATGAGCAGTTCTTC. Full variable domain (missing parts from reference TRBV11-2 and TRBJ2-1): EAGVAQSPRYKIIEKRQSVAFWCNPISGHATLYWYQQILGQGPKLLIQFQNNGVVDDSQLPKDRFSAERLKGVDSTLKIQPAKLEDSAVYLCASSSSGPSYNEQFFGPGTRLTVL.

The rearrangement uses TRBV6-1 and TRBJ1-1, with 8 bases that match TRBD1. Germline trimming cut 5 bases from V and 7 bases from J; bases unmatched to any gene: 6. This CDR3 has 13 amino acids. Germline CDR1 MNHNS, CDR2 SASEGT. CDR3 sequence reads: CASSWDRRYEAFF. The DNA of the CDR3 is TGTGCCAGCAGTTGGGACAGGCGCTATGAAGCTTTCTTT.

The chain uses TRBV29-1 and TRBJ1-1, with TRBD1 as a possible D gene (5 bases). The length of the CDR3 is 12 residues. CDR1 SQVTM and CDR2 ANQGSEA come from the germline V gene. Trimming pared 7 bases from V and 3 bases from J, leaving 12 bases between. Here the CDR3 DNA reads TGCAGCGGCTCACCGGGGGACACTGAAGCTTTCTTT. Translation: CSGSPGDTEAFF. Variable domain in full (rest from reference TRBV29-1 and TRBJ1-1): SAVISQKPSRDICQRGTSLTIQCQVDSQVTMMFWYRQQPGQSLTLIATANQGSEATYESGFVIDKFPISRPNLTFSTLTVSNMSPEDSSIYLCSGSPGDTEAFFGQGTRLTVV.

The genes are TRBV3-1 (or the pseudogene TRBV3-2) and TRBJ1-1; D is unresolved. The V end lost 1 base, the J end lost 7 bases, and 10 bases lay between the germline ends. This CDR3 is built from 13 residues. Germline V gene data show CDR1 as LGHDT and CDR2 as YNNKEL (reference sequence). The CDR3, as DNA: TGTGCCAGCAGCCAAGCCGCGGGGAGTGAAGCTTTCTTT. Its translation is CASSQAAGSEAFF.

The V and J genes are TRBV3-1 (or the pseudogene TRBV3-2) and TRBJ2-3; no reliable D call. CDR3 length: 13 amino acids. The ends were cut back, 2 bases at V and 6 bases at J, with 9 bases in the middle. The germline CDR1 and CDR2 sequences are LGHDT and YNNKEL (reference sequence). The CDR3: CASSQLAADTQYF. The DNA for the CDR3 is TGTGCCAGCAGCCAATTAGCCGCGGATACGCAGTATTTT.

The V call is TRBV10-3, the J call TRBJ2-1, with a weak D call TRBD2 (5 bases). V was clipped by 4 bases and J by 2 bases, with 12 bases between them. Germline-derived CDR1 and CDR2 are ENHRY and SYGVKD. This CDR3 contains 15 residues. CDR3 sequence reads: CAISGSGGTYNEQFF. The CDR3 DNA reads TGTGCCATCAGTGGAAGCGGAGGTACCTACAATGAGCAGTTCTTC.

The V call is TRBV27, the J call TRBJ2-1, with 8 bases aligning to TRBD2. Per germline, CDR1 MNHEY and CDR2 SMNVEV (reference sequence). V was pared by 5 bases and J by 2 bases, with 8 bases of the junction left unmatched. The CDR3 contains 16 residues. CDR3 sequence: CASSPSAGETYNEQFF. Here the CDR3 DNA reads TGTGCCAGCAGTCCTTCAGCGGGGGAGACCTACAATGAGCAGTTCTTC.